A single TCR beta chain is shown here with its context. The sample belongs to a study of patients and donors after allogeneic stem cell transplantation. V gave up 4 bases and J gave up 0 bases, with 9 bases separating them. Per the germline V gene, CDR1 is SEHNR and CDR2 is FQNEAQ (reference sequence). The CDR3 length is 14 residues. One entry per CDR3 protein results from TCRdb running MiXCR on the RT-PCR reads. The sample holds approximately 200,000 distinct CDR3 sequences; around 40% are singletons and the top ten take approximately 10%. The sequence was collected from a human donor who was either an allogeneic HSCT recipient or a stem cell or donor lymphocyte infusion donor (not recorded which). It is not recorded whose cells these are; they may come from a transplant donor. Material for sequencing was blood, either unsorted or a sorted T cell fraction (not recorded which). The J gene is TRBJ1-1, the V gene TRBV7-9; no clear D gene. The CDR3 DNA follows: TGTGCCAGCAGCTCGAGACGGCTGAACACTGAAGCTTTCTTT. It translates to CASSSRRLNTEAFF.